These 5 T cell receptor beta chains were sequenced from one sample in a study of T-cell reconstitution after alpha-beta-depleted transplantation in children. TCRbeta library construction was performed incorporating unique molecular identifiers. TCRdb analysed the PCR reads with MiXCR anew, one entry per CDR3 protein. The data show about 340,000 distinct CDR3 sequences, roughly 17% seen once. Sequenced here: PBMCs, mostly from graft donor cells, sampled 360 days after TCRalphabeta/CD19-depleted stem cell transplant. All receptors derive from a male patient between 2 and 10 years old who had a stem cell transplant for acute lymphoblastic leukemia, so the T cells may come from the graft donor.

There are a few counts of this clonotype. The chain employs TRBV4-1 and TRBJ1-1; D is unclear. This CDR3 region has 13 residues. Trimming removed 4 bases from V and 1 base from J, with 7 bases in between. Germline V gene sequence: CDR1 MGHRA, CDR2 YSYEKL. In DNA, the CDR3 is TGCGCCAGCAGCCCACTGGAGAACACTGAAGCTTTCTTT. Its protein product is CASSPLENTEAFF.

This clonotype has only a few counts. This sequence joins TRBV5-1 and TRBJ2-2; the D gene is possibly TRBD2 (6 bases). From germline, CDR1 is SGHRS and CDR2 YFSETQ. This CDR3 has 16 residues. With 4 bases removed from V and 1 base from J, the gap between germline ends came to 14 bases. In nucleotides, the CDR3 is TGCGCCAGCAGCCGGGGACGGGGGTGGAACACCGGGGAGCTGTTTTTT. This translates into CASSRGRGWNTGELFF.

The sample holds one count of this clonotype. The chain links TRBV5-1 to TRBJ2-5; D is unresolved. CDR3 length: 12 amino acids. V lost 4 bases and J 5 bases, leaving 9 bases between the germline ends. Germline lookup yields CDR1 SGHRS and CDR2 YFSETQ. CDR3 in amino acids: CASSSFGETQYF. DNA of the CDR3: TGCGCCAGCAGCAGTTTTGGGGAGACCCAGTACTTC.

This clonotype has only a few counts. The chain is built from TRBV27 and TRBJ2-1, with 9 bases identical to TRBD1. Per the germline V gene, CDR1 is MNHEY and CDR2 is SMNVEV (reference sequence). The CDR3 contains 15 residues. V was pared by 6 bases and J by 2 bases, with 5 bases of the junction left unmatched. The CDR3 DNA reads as TGTGCCAGCAGGACCGACAGGGGGACCTACAATGAGCAGTTCTTC. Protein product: CASRTDRGTYNEQFF.

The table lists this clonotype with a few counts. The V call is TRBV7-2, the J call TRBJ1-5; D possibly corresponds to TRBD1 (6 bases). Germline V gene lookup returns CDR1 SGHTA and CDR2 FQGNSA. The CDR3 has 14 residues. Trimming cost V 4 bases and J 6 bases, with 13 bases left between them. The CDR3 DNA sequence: TGTGCCAGCAGCTCCGGACAGTCCCCTCAGCCCCAGCATTTT. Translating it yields CASSSGQSPQPQHF.